The rows below give T cell receptor beta chains drawn from one sample of a study of blood T cell repertoires in COVID-19. The data were produced by immunoSEQ multiplex PCR, yet TCRdb's version contains in-frame clones alone and is incomplete. The data contain more than 80,000 clones, 60% to 85% of them singletons. Sequencing was carried out using peripheral blood. The receptors derive from a man at least 80 years old with COVID-19, enrolled during active disease. CDR3s include the opening cysteine and the closing phenylalanine or tryptophan. A D gene is named only where the DNA matches it firmly. Expanded clones are given a class, and other clones once, few, many or no size at all.

>TRBJ2-1|TRBV7-2|-|TRBD2
TGTGCCAGCAGCATAGGACTAGCGGGACTCAATGAGCAGTTCTTC
CASSIGLAGLNEQFF
>TRBJ2-7|TRBV2|-|-
TGTGCCAGCAGTGAAGGGTCAGGGTGGGAGCAGTACTTC
CASSEGSGWEQYF
>TRBJ2-3|TRBV30|-|TRBD2
TGTGCCTGGAGCCTGACTAGCGGAAGGACAGATACGCAGTATTTT
CAWSLTSGRTDTQYF
>TRBJ1-1|TRBV15|few|-
TGTGCCACCAGCAGACGCCGGGACTTAAACACTGAAGCTTTCTTT
CATSRRRDLNTEAFF
>TRBJ2-1|TRBV6-2/TRBV6-3|few|TRBD2
TGTGCCAGCAGTTCTGGGCTAGCGGGGGTTAACAATGAGCAGTTCTTC
CASSSGLAGVNNEQFF
>TRBJ1-2|TRBV13|few|-
TGTGCCAGCAGCTTAGGCCGAGGGTGGGGCTACACCTTC
CASSLGRGWGYTF
>TRBJ2-1|TRBV9|-|TRBD2
TGTGCCAGCAGCGTAGAGGGACTAGCGGGAGGGGCCCTTTACAATGAGCAGTTCTTC
CASSVEGLAGGALYNEQFF
>TRBJ2-7|TRBV19|-|TRBD2
TGTGCCAGTAGTATATTCGGCGGGGGGCCCGAGCAGTACTTC
CASSIFGGGPEQYF
>TRBJ1-6|TRBV18|-|-
TGTGCCAGCTCACTAATAGACAGTCCCGTTAGGAGTTCACCCCTCCACTTT
CASSLIDSPVRSSPLHF
>TRBJ1-5|TRBV28|few|TRBD1
TGTGCCAGCAGTTCGACAGGGGGCCTCTCCTATAGCAATCAGCCCCAGCATTTT
CASSSTGGLSYSNQPQHF
>TRBJ2-5|TRBV9|-|TRBD1
TGTGCCAGCAGCGTAGGAGGACAGGACGGGACGGAGACCCAGTACTTC
CASSVGGQDGTETQYF
>TRBJ1-2|TRBV3-1/TRBV3-2|few|TRBD1
TGTGCCAGCAGCCCACCGGGACAGGTGGGCTATGGCTACACCTTC
CASSPPGQVGYGYTF
>TRBJ1-2|TRBV28|-|TRBD1
TGTGCCAGCAGTCAACCGGCAGGGGGCAGGGGCTACACCTTC
CASSQPAGGRGYTF
>TRBJ2-2|TRBV6-5|-|TRBD2
TGTGCCAGCAGCTTACTAGCGACGAACACCGGGGAGCTGTTTTTT
CASSLLATNTGELFF
>TRBJ2-1|TRBV2|-|-
TGTGCCAGCAGTGAAGAGCAGCGGGCAGAGTTCTTC
CASSEEQRAEFF
>TRBJ2-3|TRBV28|-|TRBD2
TGTGCCAGCAGCACTAGCGGGGTAGGCGATACGCAGTATTTT
CASSTSGVGDTQYF
>TRBJ1-2|TRBV15|-|-
TGTGCCACCAGCAGAGGAGAGACAGGCGGCGGCTATGGCTACACCTTC
CATSRGETGGGYGYTF
>TRBJ2-3|TRBV11-2|-|TRBD1
TGTGCCAGCAGCTTATCCTGGACAGGTATAGACACAGATACGCAGTATTTT
CASSLSWTGIDTDTQYF
>TRBJ1-5|TRBV12-3/TRBV12-4|-|-
TGTGCCAGCAGTCCAGGGTGGAATCAGCCCCAGCATTTT
CASSPGWNQPQHF
>TRBJ2-5|TRBV2|-|TRBD2
TGTGCCAGCAGTGGTTCTAGCGGGCTTCAAGAGACCCAGTACTTC
CASSGSSGLQETQYF
>TRBJ2-2|TRBV28|-|TRBD2
TGTGCCAGCAGACCGCGGGGGGTGGCGAACACCGGGGAGCTGTTTTTT
CASRPRGVANTGELFF
>TRBJ1-6|TRBV6-5|-|-
TGTGCCAGCAGTTACTCGGAGGGGATTAATTCACCCCTCCACTTT
CASSYSEGINSPLHF
>TRBJ2-5|TRBV5-1|-|TRBD2
TGCGCCAGCAGCCCGGGACTAGCGGGAGAGACCCAGTACTTC
CASSPGLAGETQYF
>TRBJ1-2|TRBV27|-|-
TGTGCCAGCACCGGCAGGGGCTATGGCTACACCTTC
CASTGRGYGYTF
>TRBJ2-3|TRBV6-4|-|TRBD1
TGTGCCAGCAGTCGGACAGGGGAATTAGGAGATACGCAGTATTTT
CASSRTGELGDTQYF
>TRBJ2-1|TRBV11-3|-|-
TGTGCCAGCAGCTTAGATCAGGGCAAGCAGTTCTTC
CASSLDQGKQFF
>TRBJ1-2|TRBV4-3|once|TRBD1
TGCGCCAGCAGCCAAGCGGTACTGACAGGGTATGGCTACACCTTC
CASSQAVLTGYGYTF
>TRBJ2-1|TRBV19|-|-
TGTGCCAGTAGTATCGGGACAACGCAGTTCTTC
CASSIGTTQFF
>TRBJ2-7|TRBV7-3|many|TRBD2
TGTGCCAGCAGCCTAGGACTAGATTACGAGCAGTACTTC
CASSLGLDYEQYF
>TRBJ2-7|TRBV6-1|-|-
TGTGCCAGCAGTGAAGCGCCAGCGGATACATACGAGCAGTACTTC
CASSEAPADTYEQYF
>TRBJ2-2|TRBV24-1|-|-
TGTGCCACCGGGGGGGGGCCAGGCACGAACACCGGGGAGCTGTTTTTT
CATGGGPGTNTGELFF
>TRBJ2-3|TRBV9|-|-
TGTGCCAGCAGCGTAGGAGGGAGTGGCACAGATACGCAGTATTTT
CASSVGGSGTDTQYF
>TRBJ2-5|TRBV29-1|-|-
TGCAGCGTTGTTAGGACTAACCAAGAGACCCAGTACTTC
CSVVRTNQETQYF
>TRBJ1-1|TRBV7-8|-|-
TGTGCCAGCAGCTTAGGCCAGTTAACTGAAGCTTTCTTT
CASSLGQLTEAFF
>TRBJ1-3|TRBV7-2|-|-
TGTGCCAGCAGTCCCCGAGGGGGGGGGCTGTCTGGAAACACCATATATTTT
CASSPRGGGLSGNTIYF
>TRBJ1-2|TRBV12-5|-|TRBD1
TGTGCTAGTGGCCCGGGACAGGGAACTGGCTACACCTTC
CASGPGQGTGYTF
>TRBJ2-7|TRBV5-1|-|-
TGCGCCAGCAGCTTGAACCAGGGTTACGAGCAGTACTTC
CASSLNQGYEQYF
>TRBJ2-2|TRBV5-1|-|TRBD1
TGCGCCAGCAGCTTGCAACAGGGGGCCGGTACCGGGGAGCTGTTTTTT
CASSLQQGAGTGELFF
>TRBJ2-2|TRBV29-1|-|TRBD2
TGCAGCGTAAGGACTAGCGGGAGGGCGAACACCGGGGAGCTGTTTTTT
CSVRTSGRANTGELFF
>TRBJ1-5|TRBV2|-|-
TGTGCCAGCAGTGAAATGGGGGCAGACTACCTGCCCCAGCATTTT
CASSEMGADYLPQHF
>TRBJ2-1|TRBV6-2/TRBV6-3|-|TRBD1
TGTGCCAGCAGCATACAGGGGGCGGCGGATGAGCAGTTCTTC
CASSIQGAADEQFF
>TRBJ2-3|TRBV5-1|-|TRBD1
TGCGCCAGCAGCTTGACAGGGGGCGAAACGATAGATACGCAGTATTTT
CASSLTGGETIDTQYF
>TRBJ2-2|TRBV7-3|-|TRBD2
TGTGCCAGCAGCTTAACGGGAGGGGCGAACACCGGGGAGCTGTTTTTT
CASSLTGGANTGELFF
>TRBJ2-2|TRBV5-1|once|-
TGCGCCAGCAGCTTGTACGGGGATGGCACCGGGGAGCTGTTTTTT
CASSLYGDGTGELFF
>TRBJ1-1|TRBV10-3|once|TRBD1
TGTGCCATCAAAGGGACAGGGAACACTGAAGCTTTCTTT
CAIKGTGNTEAFF
>TRBJ1-5|TRBV19|once|TRBD1
TGTGCCAGTAGTAGAATGACCTGGACAGGGGGCTTCAGCAATCAGCCCCAGCATTTT
CASSRMTWTGGFSNQPQHF
>TRBJ1-2|TRBV7-8|-|TRBD1
TGTGCCAGCAGCCCTGACAGGGGGCATGGCTACACCTTC
CASSPDRGHGYTF
>TRBJ1-4|TRBV20-1|-|-
TGCAGTGCCCACGGGGGTGAAAAACTGTTTTTT
CSAHGGEKLFF
>TRBJ2-4|TRBV5-5|-|TRBD2
TGTGCCAGCAGCTTGGGCGGGGGGGAAGGCATTCAGTACTTC
CASSLGGGEGIQYF
>TRBJ2-5|TRBV7-2|-|TRBD2
TGTGCCAGCAGCTTATGGACTAGCGGGAGAGGAGAGACCCAGTACTTC
CASSLWTSGRGETQYF
>TRBJ2-7|TRBV28|-|-
TGTGCCAGCAGAACAGGCCCCGAGCAGTACTTC
CASRTGPEQYF
>TRBJ2-1|TRBV21-1|-|-
TGTGCCAGCAGCAGACTAGTTACTAGCTACAATGAGCAGTTCTTC
CASSRLVTSYNEQFF
>TRBJ2-3|TRBV30|-|TRBD2
TGTGCCTGGGCGGGACTAGCGACCCGCACAGATACGCAGTATTTT
CAWAGLATRTDTQYF
>TRBJ2-1|TRBV7-9|-|TRBD2
TGTGCCAGCAGTCCTTCCGGGACTAGCGGGGGGCATGAGCAGTTCTTC
CASSPSGTSGGHEQFF
>TRBJ2-3|TRBV7-9|-|-
TGTGCCAGCAGCCCCCAGGGAGATACGCAGTATTTT
CASSPQGDTQYF